One sample yielded the 28 T cell receptor beta chains listed below, sequenced in a study of PD-1 blockade in classical Hodgkin lymphoma. Measured with immunoSEQ multiplex PCR; TCRdb has only the in-frame clones, and not every one. This table holds 20,000 to 25,000 clones, roughly 80% found once. The time point: cycle 4 day 1 (C4D1), after five to seven weeks of nivolumab. All patients relapsed after autologous stem cell transplantation, and brentuximab vedotin exposure varied. Sequencing used peripheral blood mononuclear cells (PBMCs), obtained before the fourth cycle of nivolumab. The receptors shown here come from a human donor with classical Hodgkin lymphoma.

The gene calls are TRBV2 and TRBJ2-4; 8 nucleotides agree with TRBD1. Germline V CDR1 and CDR2: SNHLY, FYNNEI. The V and J ends lost 4 bases and 9 bases, in that order; junction bases with no gene match: 8. This CDR3 is built from 14 residues. Here the CDR3 DNA reads TGTGCCAGCAGTGGCCAGGGGGCGGGCGGCATTCAGTACTTC. This codes for CASSGQGAGGIQYF. Complete variable domain (other parts from reference TRBV2 and TRBJ2-4): EPEVTQTPSHQVTQMGQEVILRCVPISNHLYFYWYRQILGQKVEFLVSFYNNEISEKSEIFDDQFSVERPDGSNFTLKIRSTKLEDSAMYFCASSGQGAGGIQYFGAGTRLSVL.

The chain has TRBV28 and TRBJ2-2; 7 positions agree with TRBD1. The CDR3 is 12 amino acids. V shed 10 bases, J shed 6 bases, and the junction held 5 bases outside the gene matches. CDR1 and CDR2 (germline): MDHEN, SYDVKM. The CDR3 is CATLDRPGELFF. CDR3 DNA sequence: TGTGCCACCCTGGACAGGCCCGGGGAGCTGTTTTTT.

The chain has TRBV4-1 and TRBJ1-1; the match to TRBD1 covers 12 bases. V dropped 2 bases and J dropped 1; count of bases not matched to a gene: 8. The CDR3 has 18 residues. Germline V CDR1 and CDR2: MGHRA, YSYEKL. CDR3 nucleotides: TGCGCCAGCAGCCAAACCCGGGACAGGGGGCGCCGGAACACTGAAGCTTTCTTT. Residues: CASSQTRDRGRRNTEAFF.

J is TRBJ2-7 and V is TRBV5-6, with D possibly being TRBD1 (6 bases). The CDR3 is 13 residues long. CDR1 and CDR2 from the germline V gene are SGHDT and YYEEEE. The V gene lost 2 bases and the J gene lost 5 bases, with 11 bases spanning the gap. The CDR3 bases are TGTGCCAGCAGCTTTGTCAGGGGCAACGAGCAGTACTTC. It yields the protein CASSFVRGNEQYF.

V gene TRBV29-1 combines with J gene TRBJ2-5, with D perhaps being TRBD1 or TRBD2 (5 bases each). The CDR3 covers 16 residues. Germline CDR1 and CDR2: SQVTM and ANQGSEA. V lost 4 bases and J 1 base, leaving 19 bases between the germline ends. CDR3 coding DNA: TGCAGCGTTGGGAAGGGACCAACGCCGCGCCAAGAGACCCAGTACTTC. It is translated as CSVGKGPTPRQETQYF.

The rearrangement links TRBV18 to TRBJ2-5, with D perhaps TRBD1 (5 bases). The CDR3 loop spans 13 amino acids. In germline, CDR1 is KGHSH, CDR2 LQKENI. V was trimmed by 3 bases and J by 2 bases, leaving 7 bases between them. The chain's CDR3 is CASSPRVQETQYF. In DNA form, the CDR3 reads TGTGCCAGCTCACCCAGGGTTCAAGAGACCCAGTACTTC.

The chain is built from TRBV25-1 and TRBJ1-5; D gene uncertain. V lost 1 base and J lost 4, with 14 bases in between. The CDR3 loop spans 16 amino acids. Germline V gene sequence: CDR1 MGHDK, CDR2 SYGVNS. The CDR3 coding sequence is TGTGCCAGCAGTGAATCCGGGATAGGAGGAAATCAGCCCCAGCATTTT. This sequence encodes CASSESGIGGNQPQHF.

The V call is TRBV6-5, the J call TRBJ1-1; TRBD1 agrees at 7 bases. CDR1 and CDR2 (germline): MNHEY, SVGAGI. J gave up 0 bases and V 2 bases, and 3 bases lay outside the gene matches. The CDR3 contains 15 residues. The CDR3 spells CASSYTDRMNTEAFF. In DNA, the CDR3 is TGTGCCAGCAGTTACACGGACAGGATGAACACTGAAGCTTTCTTT.

V usage is TRBV10-3 and J usage is TRBJ1-1; D not resolved. Germline V CDR1 and CDR2: ENHRY, SYGVKD. V was shortened by 10 bases and J by 0 bases, with 9 bases between the two germline ends. This CDR3 is 12 amino acids long. The CDR3 DNA sequence: TGTGCCACAACCGACCTGAACACTGAAGCTTTCTTT. It is translated as CATTDLNTEAFF.

V usage is TRBV6-5 and J usage is TRBJ2-7; 11 nucleotides line up with TRBD2. V shed 5 bases and J 2 bases; nucleotides not matched to a gene: 5. Germline V gene data show CDR1 as MNHEY and CDR2 as SVGAGI. The CDR3 is 15 residues long. The CDR3 nucleotides are TGTGCCAGCAGTACGGGGACTAGCGGAACCTACGAGCAGTACTTC. This encodes CASSTGTSGTYEQYF.

The rearrangement links TRBV5-1 to TRBJ2-4; maybe TRBD2 (6 bases). Per the germline V gene, CDR1 is SGHRS and CDR2 is YFSETQ. V lost 6 bases and J lost 6, with 13 bases in between. This CDR3 is built from 13 residues. CDR3 nucleotide sequence: TGCGCCAGCACGGCGGGGTGGGGAAACATTCAGTACTTC. It specifies CASTAGWGNIQYF.

The rearrangement links TRBV27 to TRBJ1-1; D uncertain. The CDR3 is 14 residues long. V dropped 2 bases and J dropped 1 base, with 8 bases sitting between them. Germline lookup yields CDR1 MNHEY and CDR2 SMNVEV (reference sequence). The CDR3 DNA sequence: TGTGCCAGCAGTTTAACCCGACAGAACACTGAAGCTTTCTTT. Translated: CASSLTRQNTEAFF.

V usage is TRBV5-5 and J usage is TRBJ1-1, with TRBD1 as a possible D gene (5 bases). The V and J ends lost 4 bases and 1 base respectively, with 14 bases between them. Germline V gives CDR1 SGHKS, CDR2 YYEKEE (reference sequence). This CDR3 has 15 amino acids. The CDR3 sequence: CASSPGGSTNTEAFF. The CDR3 DNA is TGTGCCAGCAGCCCTGGGGGGAGTACGAACACTGAAGCTTTCTTT.

The V call is TRBV7-8, the J call TRBJ1-1; D unresolved. This CDR3 is built from 12 residues. Germline CDR1 is SGHVS and CDR2 is FQNEAQ. Trimming took 4 bases from V and 7 from J, leaving 10 bases between them. The chain's CDR3 is CASSSNRVEAFF. The CDR3 DNA is TGTGCCAGCAGCTCCAACCGAGTTGAAGCTTTCTTT. Combining the CDR3 with reference TRBV7-8 and TRBJ1-1 gives the whole variable domain GAGVSQSPRYKVAKRGQDVALRCDPISGHVSLFWYQQALGQGPEFLTYFQNEAQLDKSGLPSDRFFAERPEGSVSTLKIQRTQQEDSAVYLCASSSNRVEAFFGQGTRLTVV.

The chain links TRBV6-5 to TRBJ1-1; D gene uncertain. Germline lookup yields CDR1 MNHEY and CDR2 SVGAGI. The V end was cut by 2 bases, the J end by 0 bases, with 13 bases between. This CDR3 spans 16 amino acids. Written as DNA, the CDR3 is TGTGCCAGCAGTTACCGCACAGTAGCACTGAACACTGAAGCTTTCTTT. Protein sequence: CASSYRTVALNTEAFF.

This clone has just one count. The genes are TRBV5-1 and TRBJ2-7; D is undetermined. In germline, CDR1 is SGHRS, CDR2 YFSETQ. V lost 0 bases, J lost 4 bases, and 14 bases lay in between. The CDR3 extends over 15 amino acids. This chain's CDR3 is CASSLEGRGFYEQYF. The CDR3 DNA reads TGCGCCAGCAGCTTGGAGGGTCGTGGCTTTTACGAGCAGTACTTC.

The CDR3 region is CASSREAGETGELFF. The DNA of the CDR3 is TGTGCCAGCAGCCGGGAGGCCGGTGAGACCGGGGAGCTGTTTTTT. This rearrangement joins TRBV2 to TRBJ2-2; 7 bases are a match to TRBD2. Germline V gives CDR1 SNHLY, CDR2 FYNNEI. The CDR3 runs to 15 residues. Trimming took 6 bases from V and 5 from J; bases not matched to a gene: 9.

V and J are TRBV18 and TRBJ1-1; TRBD1 matches 7 bases. The CDR3 contains 12 residues. V was pared by 6 bases and J by 5 bases, with 3 bases of the junction left unmatched. Germline V CDR1 and CDR2: KGHSH, LQKENI. DNA of the CDR3: TGTGCCAGCTCCCTACAGGGGACTGAAGCTTTCTTT. Its protein product is CASSLQGTEAFF.

The chain has TRBV5-8 and TRBJ2-7, with TRBD1 identical over 7 bases. Germline V gene data show CDR1 as SGHTS and CDR2 as YDEGEE. With 4 bases clipped from V and 0 bases from J, the junction kept 4 bases outside the gene matches. This CDR3 spans 14 amino acids. Written as DNA, the CDR3 is TGTGCCAGCAGCGACCGGGACAGCTCCTACGAGCAGTACTTC. Its protein product is CASSDRDSSYEQYF.

The chain links TRBV2 to TRBJ1-5; D may be TRBD1 (5 bases). Germline CDR1 SNHLY, CDR2 FYNNEI. CDR3 length: 13 amino acids. V lost 9 bases and J 4 bases, leaving 13 bases between the germline ends. CDR3 loop: CASDSGLNQPQHF. DNA of the CDR3: TGTGCCAGTGACTCAGGGTTAAATCAGCCCCAGCATTTT.

The chain uses TRBV19 and TRBJ2-7, with 9 bases fitting TRBD1. This CDR3 region has 15 residues. J was trimmed by 5 bases and V by 5 bases; bases with no gene match: 10. From germline, CDR1 is LNHDA and CDR2 SQIVND (reference sequence). Written as DNA, the CDR3 is TGTGCCAGTAGTTCTCCCGGGACAGGGAGGAACGAGCAGTACTTC. It yields the protein CASSSPGTGRNEQYF.

The chain recombines TRBV10-3 with TRBJ1-2, with 11 bases that match TRBD1. Germline-derived CDR1 and CDR2 are ENHRY and SYGVKD. V lost 3 bases to trimming and J lost 6 bases; unmatched junction nucleotides: 3. The CDR3 spans 14 residues. The CDR3 here is CAISDTDRGHGYTF. As DNA, the CDR3 is TGTGCCATCAGTGACACGGACAGGGGGCATGGCTACACCTTC.

The rearrangement joins TRBV28 to TRBJ2-7; D may be TRBD2 (7 bases). The CDR3 covers 17 residues. The V gene's germline CDR1 is MDHEN and CDR2 SYDVKM. V lost 4 bases to trimming and J lost 1 base, with 20 bases between them. DNA for the CDR3: TGTGCCAGCAGTTCCAGGGAGGGGACACTCAGTTCCTACGAGCAGTACTTC. It codes for CASSSREGTLSSYEQYF.

The rearrangement joins TRBV6-1 to TRBJ2-7; tentatively, D is TRBD1 or TRBD2 (5 bases each). The CDR3 length is 13 residues. Trimming shortened V by 5 bases and J by 7 bases, and 15 bases separated the two germline ends. Germline V gene sequence: CDR1 MNHNS, CDR2 SASEGT. The CDR3 DNA sequence: TGTGCCAGCAGTCGGGACGGATTGAGGGAGCAGTACTTC. It is translated as CASSRDGLREQYF.

CDR3 amino acids: CASGQGGPTEAFF. DNA of the CDR3: TGTGCCAGCGGTCAGGGGGGTCCCACTGAAGCTTTCTTT. This sequence joins TRBV28 and TRBJ1-1, with TRBD1 matching over 7 bases. V shed 8 bases, J shed 4 bases, and the junction held 7 bases outside the gene matches. CDR1 is MDHEN, CDR2 SYDVKM, per germline. There are 13 residues in the CDR3.

V usage is TRBV14 and J usage is TRBJ2-5; D is ambiguous. Germline CDR1 reads SGHDN; CDR2 reads FVKESK. V lost 3 bases and J 6 bases, leaving 11 bases between the germline ends. The CDR3 covers 13 residues. The CDR3: CASSQDHGKTQYF. The CDR3 coding sequence is TGTGCCAGCAGCCAGGATCATGGAAAGACCCAGTACTTC.

This clone was detected a few times. The same CDR3 arises from other DNA sequences in this sample as well. The CDR3 loop is CAWRQLGLGDAKKETQYF. The CDR3 coding sequence is TGTGCCTGGAGACAGTTGGGGCTCGGGGACGCCAAGAAAGAGACCCAGTACTTC. The chain uses TRBV30 and TRBJ2-5, with D perhaps being TRBD1 or TRBD2 (5 bases each). Germline CDR1 GTSNPN, CDR2 SVGIG (reference sequence). The V end lost 3 bases, the J end lost 3 bases, and 26 bases lay between the germline ends. The CDR3 has 18 residues.

J is TRBJ1-5 and V is TRBV7-2, with 7 bases lining up with TRBD1. The V segment lost 0 bases and the J segment 4 bases; nucleotides outside the gene matches: 3. This CDR3 is built from 15 residues. The V gene's germline CDR1 is SGHTA and CDR2 FQGNSA. DNA of the CDR3: TGTGCCAGCAGCTTAGCGGCGGGACAGAATCAGCCCCAGCATTTT. This sequence encodes CASSLAAGQNQPQHF.